This passage covers 16 T cell receptor beta chains from one sample sequenced in a study of cytomegalovirus exposure and HLA in healthy donors. Primers: 60 Vbeta forward and 13 Jbeta reverse. Using immunoSEQ multiplex PCR, the repertoire was profiled, and TCRdb retains in-frame clones only, with some absent. Of about 85,000 clones listed, approximately 80% were seen once; the top ten hold roughly 32%. Material for sequencing was PBMCs. These receptors were taken from a man aged 45-65 years in good health and CMV-seropositive.

This clone has only a few counts. The identical CDR3 is also encoded by other nucleotide sequences in the sample. The rearrangement uses TRBV2 and TRBJ2-3; D remains unclear. The CDR3 length is 14 residues. Trimming shortened V by 6 bases and J by 3 bases, and 13 bases separated the two germline ends. Germline-derived CDR1 and CDR2 are SNHLY and FYNNEI. The CDR3 DNA sequence: TGTGCCAGCAGCCGAGGTGGGTCGACAGATACGCAGTATTTT. Protein sequence: CASSRGGSTDTQYF.

A remark on this clone: A junction boundary mismatches the germline segment, possibly from a read error. The chain carries TRBV30 and TRBJ1-6; D perhaps matches TRBD1 (5 bases). The germline V gene has CDR1 GTSNPN and CDR2 SVGIG (reference sequence). The CDR3 length is 13 residues. CDR3 residues: CAWSRREDSPPHF. In nucleotides, the CDR3 is TGTGCCTGGAGTCGCAGGGAGGACTCACCCCCCCACTTT.

This clone was seen more than once but under ten times. V and J are TRBV11-2 and TRBJ1-3; D is perhaps TRBD1 (5 bases). V gave up 8 bases and J gave up 8 bases, with 10 bases separating them. The length of the CDR3 is 11 residues. Germline lookup yields CDR1 SGHAT and CDR2 FQNNGV. DNA for the CDR3: TGTGCCAGCGCCGCGGGGGACACCATATATTTT. This sequence encodes CASAAGDTIYF.

V usage is TRBV7-9 and J usage is TRBJ2-5, with D tentatively TRBD2 (5 bases). The DNA end lines up better with TRBJ2-7; the J call may be wrong. This CDR3 has 19 residues. Germline CDR1 is SEHNR and CDR2 is FQNEAQ (reference sequence). CDR3 nucleotide sequence: TGTGCCAGCAGCTTAGGCCTAGCCTTCTCGATAGATTCCTCCTACGAGCAGTACTTC. Its protein product is CASSLGLAFSIDSSYEQYF.

V is TRBV5-4 and J is TRBJ1-1; the D is unclear. Germline CDR1 is SGHNT and CDR2 is YYREEE (reference sequence). The CDR3 has 15 residues. The ends were cut back, 0 bases at V and 5 bases at J, with 14 bases in the middle. In DNA, the CDR3 is TGTGCCAGCAGCTTGGGGCCCCAAGGGAGGACTGAAGCTTTCTTT. It translates to CASSLGPQGRTEAFF.

A single count supports this clone. The V gene is TRBV27, the J gene TRBJ2-7; D is perhaps TRBD1 (6 bases). This CDR3 has 13 residues. Germline CDR1 MNHEY, CDR2 SMNVEV (reference sequence). The V end lost 4 bases, the J end lost 0 bases, and 7 bases lay between the germline ends. CDR3 bases: TGTGCCAGCAGTTGGGGGCCCTCCTACGAGCAGTACTTC. As protein: CASSWGPSYEQYF.

The V and J genes are TRBV2 and TRBJ1-6; the D gene is possibly TRBD1 (5 bases). The CDR3 runs 17 residues. The germline gives CDR1 SNHLY, CDR2 FYNNEI. Trimming shortened V by 0 bases and J by 10 bases, and 19 bases separated the two germline ends. For the CDR3, the DNA is TGTGCCAGCAGTGAAGCGGTCCCAGGGAAGGAGAAATCACCCCTCCACTTT. Residues: CASSEAVPGKEKSPLHF.

This clone was counted a few times. The genes are TRBV6-5 and TRBJ1-2, with 9 bases aligning to TRBD1. Germline CDR1 reads MNHEY; CDR2 reads SVGAGI. The CDR3 is 16 amino acids. The V and J ends lost 2 bases and 1 base, in that order; junction bases with no gene match: 5. This CDR3 reads CASSYGTGSGNYGYTF. CDR3 nucleotide sequence: TGTGCCAGCAGTTACGGGACAGGGTCGGGTAACTATGGCTACACCTTC.

The rearrangement uses TRBV14 and TRBJ2-7; no definite D call. This CDR3 spans 16 amino acids. Germline V gene sequence: CDR1 SGHDN, CDR2 FVKESK. Between the trimmed V and J ends, which lost 0 bases and 3 bases, there was a span of 15 bases. This chain's CDR3 is CASSQDRRFSYYEQYF. CDR3 coding DNA: TGTGCCAGCAGCCAAGATCGTCGTTTTTCCTACTACGAGCAGTACTTC.

CDR3 DNA: TGTGCCAGTAGTCCAGCGAATAACTATGGCTACACCTTC. It codes for CASSPANNYGYTF. J is TRBJ1-2 and V is TRBV19; D not certain. In germline, CDR1 is LNHDA, CDR2 SQIVND (reference sequence). The CDR3 spans 13 residues. The germline V and J ends were trimmed by 5 bases and 1 base, with 8 bases remaining between them.

CDR3 DNA sequence: TGTGCCAGCAGCTTGGGGGGACTAGCGGGGAGCACAGATACGCAGTATTTT. This translates into CASSLGGLAGSTDTQYF. V gene TRBV5-4 combines with J gene TRBJ2-3; 13 bases align to TRBD2. The germline gives CDR1 SGHNT, CDR2 YYREEE (reference sequence). The CDR3 has 17 amino acids. J was trimmed by 0 bases and V by 0 bases; bases with no gene match: 1.

This clone showed up just once. The J gene is TRBJ2-3, the V gene TRBV7-2; TRBD2 matches 11 bases. CDR1 is SGHTA, CDR2 FQGNSA, per germline. The CDR3 extends over 15 amino acids. V trimming: 10 bases; J trimming: 4 bases; junction bases outside the gene matches: 10. CDR3 coding DNA: TGTGCCACAGCACTAGCGGGAGTTGGCCCAGATACGCAGTATTTT. Translation gives CATALAGVGPDTQYF.

This rearrangement joins TRBV5-6 to TRBJ1-3, with D possibly being TRBD1 (5 bases). Trimming removed 2 bases from V and 0 bases from J, with 12 bases in between. Germline V gene sequence: CDR1 SGHDT, CDR2 YYEEEE. CDR3 length equals 16 residues. CDR3 residues: CASSFVGPDSGNTIYF. CDR3 in DNA: TGTGCCAGCAGCTTTGTGGGGCCCGACTCTGGAAACACCATATATTTT.

The rearrangement uses TRBV7-6 and TRBJ1-2; 8 bases map to TRBD1. The length of the CDR3 is 15 residues. Germline V lookup: CDR1 SGHVS, CDR2 FNYEAQ. V shed 4 bases, J shed 5 bases, and the junction held 9 bases outside the gene matches. The CDR3 loop is CASSSTQGGHYGYTF. The CDR3 bases are TGTGCCAGCAGCTCCACACAGGGGGGCCATTATGGCTACACCTTC.

The J gene is TRBJ2-7, the V gene TRBV4-2; TRBD2 matches 16 bases. V dropped 4 bases and J dropped 2; count of bases not matched to a gene: 8. The CDR3 extends over 18 amino acids. Germline assignment: CDR1 LGHNA and CDR2 YNFKEQ. In DNA, the CDR3 is TGTGCCAGCAGCCGTGGGACTAGCGGGAGGGTGTCTCCCTACGAGCAGTACTTC. Amino acid sequence: CASSRGTSGRVSPYEQYF.

This chain connects TRBV27 to TRBJ2-1; 7 positions match TRBD2. Trimming cost V 3 bases and J 7 bases; bases outside gene matches: 6. Germline loops: CDR1 MNHEY, CDR2 SMNVEV (reference sequence). This CDR3 region has 14 residues. The CDR3 is CASSLLAANNEQFF. Here the CDR3 DNA reads TGTGCCAGCAGTTTGCTAGCGGCTAATAATGAGCAGTTCTTC.